This T cell receptor beta chain is from a study of shared clonotypes between healthy human individuals. Whole-study results and caveats: Depth of sequencing was expected to influence donor clonotype sharing.

A word on this clone: Antigen specificity is unknown.

This table comes from immunoSEQ multiplex PCR, and its TCRdb copy is limited to in-frame clones, with some not included. The table lists some 2,000,000 clones, approximately 95% of them singletons. Sequenced: naive CD4+ T cells sorted from blood. Subset: CD45RA+ positively selected. This clonotype originated in a man aged 18 to 35 in good health.

The CDR3 region has the DNA TGTGCCAGCAGCTCGCAGGCTATAGGGTCTCACGAGCAGTACTTC. It is translated as CASSSQAIGSHEQYF. V usage is TRBV7-2 and J usage is TRBJ2-7; D is unclear. This CDR3 has 15 residues. Trimming stripped 4 bases from V and 5 bases from J, with 18 bases between. Germline V gene data show CDR1 as SGHTA and CDR2 as FQGNSA.